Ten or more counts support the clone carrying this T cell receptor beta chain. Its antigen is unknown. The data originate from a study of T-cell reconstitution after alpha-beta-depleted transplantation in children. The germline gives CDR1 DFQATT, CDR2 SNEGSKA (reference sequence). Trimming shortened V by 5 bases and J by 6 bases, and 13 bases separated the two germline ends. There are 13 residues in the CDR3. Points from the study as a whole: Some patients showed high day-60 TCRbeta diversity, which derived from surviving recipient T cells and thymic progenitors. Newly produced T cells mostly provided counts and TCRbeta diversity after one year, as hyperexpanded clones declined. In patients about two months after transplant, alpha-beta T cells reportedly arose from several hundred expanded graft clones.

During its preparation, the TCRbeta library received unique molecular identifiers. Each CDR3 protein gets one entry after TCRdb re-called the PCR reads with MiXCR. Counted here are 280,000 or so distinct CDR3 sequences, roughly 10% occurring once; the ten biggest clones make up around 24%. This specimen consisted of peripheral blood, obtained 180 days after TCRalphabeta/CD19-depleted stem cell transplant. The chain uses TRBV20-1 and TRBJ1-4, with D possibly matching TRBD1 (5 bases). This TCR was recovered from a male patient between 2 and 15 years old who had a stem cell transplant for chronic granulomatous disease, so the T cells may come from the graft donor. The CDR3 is CSAPGGGDEKLFF. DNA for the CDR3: TGCAGTGCTCCTGGGGGGGGAGATGAAAAACTGTTTTTT.